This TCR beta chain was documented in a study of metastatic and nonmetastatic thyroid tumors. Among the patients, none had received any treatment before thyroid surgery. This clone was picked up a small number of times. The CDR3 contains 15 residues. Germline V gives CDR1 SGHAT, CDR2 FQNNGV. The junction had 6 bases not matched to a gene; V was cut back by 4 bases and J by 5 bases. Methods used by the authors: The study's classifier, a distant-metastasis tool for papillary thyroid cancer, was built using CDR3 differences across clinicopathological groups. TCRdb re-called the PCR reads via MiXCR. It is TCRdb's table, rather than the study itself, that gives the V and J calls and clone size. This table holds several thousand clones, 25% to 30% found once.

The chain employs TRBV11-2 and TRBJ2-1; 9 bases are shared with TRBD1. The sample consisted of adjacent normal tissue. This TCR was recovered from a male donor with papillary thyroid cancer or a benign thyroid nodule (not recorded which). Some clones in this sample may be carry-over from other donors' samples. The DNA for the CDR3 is TGTGCCAGCAGCTCCGGGACAGGGTCTCACAATGAGCAGTTCTTC. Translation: CASSSGTGSHNEQFF.